The clone carrying this TCR beta chain was counted between two and nine times. Assay: immunoSEQ multiplex PCR; the TCRdb copy retains only in-frame clones and omits some. The sample has approximately 210,000 clones, 82% seen once. The trim removed 0 bases at V and 2 bases at J, leaving 10 bases unmatched. The CDR3 spans 18 residues. The V gene's germline CDR1 is LGHDT and CDR2 YNNKEL (reference sequence). The sample comes from a study of blood T cell repertoires in COVID-19. This TCR derives from a man aged 40-50 years who had recovered from COVID-19. The V call is TRBV3-1 (or the pseudogene TRBV3-2), the J call TRBJ2-3; 8 bases map to TRBD2. The sample was PBMCs or T cells enriched from blood (not recorded which). CDR3 nucleotides: TGTGCCAGCAGCCAAGATAAAGCGGGAGCGGCAGCCACAGATACGCAGTATTTT. Its translation: CASSQDKAGAAATDTQYF.